Listed below are T cell receptor beta chains from one sample, sequenced in a study of T cell responses to AZD1222 COVID-19 vaccine. Profiling relied on immunoSEQ multiplex PCR, and the TCRdb table lists in-frame clones only, not all of them. This sample has over 75,000 clones; about nine tenths occur once, and the top ten carry around 3%. This material consisted of peripheral blood, taken on day 0 of AZD1222 vaccination. The receptors were sampled from an adult in good health. Both conserved end residues are part of each CDR3. Fields, in order: CDR3 protein, CDR3 DNA, D gene, V gene, J gene, clone size. The D gene is left open where the match is weak. Clone sizes are given selectively: once, few, many, or a class where the clone is expanded.

cdr3_aa: CATASDLGTDTQYF
cdr3_nt: TGTGCCACGGCGTCGGACCTAGGCACAGATACGCAGTATTTT
d_call: -
v_call: TRBV24-1
j_call: TRBJ2-3
clone_size: -

cdr3_aa: CASSQSSGSGRGTQYF
cdr3_nt: TGTGCCAGCAGCCAATCTAGCGGGAGCGGCCGCGGGACCCAGTACTTC
d_call: TRBD2
v_call: TRBV14
j_call: TRBJ2-5
clone_size: once

cdr3_aa: CASSKSNGYGYTF
cdr3_nt: TGTGCCAGCAGCAAGAGTAATGGGTATGGCTACACCTTC
d_call: -
v_call: TRBV14
j_call: TRBJ1-2
clone_size: -

cdr3_aa: CASSVKGPGDEQFF
cdr3_nt: TGTGCCAGCAGCGTAAAGGGTCCGGGAGATGAGCAGTTCTTC
d_call: -
v_call: TRBV9
j_call: TRBJ2-1
clone_size: -

cdr3_aa: CASSLDGSSSYEQYF
cdr3_nt: TGTGCCAGCAGTTTAGACGGGTCGAGCTCCTACGAGCAGTACTTC
d_call: -
v_call: TRBV27
j_call: TRBJ2-7
clone_size: -

cdr3_aa: CASSYSTNQPQHF
cdr3_nt: TGTGCCAGCAGTTACTCAACCAATCAGCCCCAGCATTTT
d_call: -
v_call: TRBV6-5
j_call: TRBJ1-5
clone_size: -

cdr3_aa: CASSPPGYTEAFF
cdr3_nt: TGTGCCAGCAGTCCCCCAGGGTACACTGAAGCTTTCTTT
d_call: -
v_call: TRBV6-5
j_call: TRBJ1-1
clone_size: -

cdr3_aa: CASTPRDISIAPQHF
cdr3_nt: TGTGCCAGTACCCCGAGGGACATCTCAATCGCGCCCCAGCATTTT
d_call: -
v_call: TRBV19
j_call: TRBJ1-5
clone_size: -

cdr3_aa: CASSWDPPYEQYF
cdr3_nt: TGCGCCAGCAGCTGGGACCCACCCTACGAGCAGTACTTC
d_call: -
v_call: TRBV4-1
j_call: TRBJ2-7
clone_size: -

cdr3_aa: CASSPTSRSGRFGNEQFF
cdr3_nt: TGTGCCAGCAGCCCTACTTCCCGGAGCGGGAGGTTCGGCAATGAGCAGTTCTTC
d_call: TRBD2
v_call: TRBV9
j_call: TRBJ2-1
clone_size: -

cdr3_aa: CATSRDSRGETQYF
cdr3_nt: TGTGCCACCAGCAGAGATAGCCGGGGGGAGACCCAGTACTTC
d_call: -
v_call: TRBV15
j_call: TRBJ2-5
clone_size: -

cdr3_aa: CASRLETSGTGELFF
cdr3_nt: TGTGCAAGTCGCTTAGAAACGTCAGGAACCGGGGAGCTGTTTTTT
d_call: -
v_call: TRBV12-2
j_call: TRBJ2-2
clone_size: once

cdr3_aa: CASSLVPAPLHEQYF
cdr3_nt: TGTGCCAGCAGTTTGGTGCCAGCTCCCCTCCACGAGCAGTACTTC
d_call: -
v_call: TRBV27
j_call: TRBJ2-7
clone_size: -

cdr3_aa: CASSVNPGSVLGDTQYF
cdr3_nt: TGTGCCAGTAGTGTAAATCCCGGGAGCGTCTTGGGAGATACGCAGTATTTT
d_call: -
v_call: TRBV19
j_call: TRBJ2-3
clone_size: -

cdr3_aa: CASSQGQDNQPQHF
cdr3_nt: TGTGCCAGCAGCCAAGGACAGGACAATCAGCCCCAGCATTTT
d_call: -
v_call: TRBV3-1/TRBV3-2
j_call: TRBJ1-5
clone_size: once

cdr3_aa: CASSVGQGNSPLHF
cdr3_nt: TGTGCCAGCAGCGTGGGACAGGGTAATTCACCCCTCCACTTT
d_call: TRBD1
v_call: TRBV9
j_call: TRBJ1-6
clone_size: -

cdr3_aa: CASSLSGNPYNSPLHF
cdr3_nt: TGTGCCAGCAGCTTATCGGGGAACCCCTATAATTCACCCCTCCACTTT
d_call: -
v_call: TRBV7-8
j_call: TRBJ1-6
clone_size: -

cdr3_aa: CASSQARGRGGELFF
cdr3_nt: TGCGCCAGCAGCCAAGCCAGGGGGAGAGGCGGGGAGCTGTTTTTT
d_call: TRBD1
v_call: TRBV4-1
j_call: TRBJ2-2
clone_size: -

cdr3_aa: CASSLGSGMNTEAFF
cdr3_nt: TGTGCCAGCAGTTTGGGCAGCGGAATGAACACTGAAGCTTTCTTT
d_call: -
v_call: TRBV27
j_call: TRBJ1-1
clone_size: -

cdr3_aa: CASSQDHRRGGYNEQFF
cdr3_nt: TGCGCCAGCAGCCAAGATCACCGCAGGGGGGGCTACAATGAGCAGTTCTTC
d_call: -
v_call: TRBV4-1
j_call: TRBJ2-1
clone_size: -

cdr3_aa: CAIALGQGGGYEQYF
cdr3_nt: TGTGCCATAGCACTTGGCCAGGGAGGAGGGTACGAGCAGTACTTC
d_call: -
v_call: TRBV6-5
j_call: TRBJ2-7
clone_size: -

cdr3_aa: CASSFPQGTTSRQYF
cdr3_nt: TGTGCCAGCAGTTTCCCCCAGGGAACTACGAGCCGGCAGTACTTC
d_call: -
v_call: TRBV28
j_call: TRBJ2-7
clone_size: -

cdr3_aa: CASNLAGSSTDTQYF
cdr3_nt: TGCGCCAGCAACCTAGCGGGCAGTAGCACAGATACGCAGTATTTT
d_call: TRBD2
v_call: TRBV5-1
j_call: TRBJ2-3
clone_size: -

cdr3_aa: CATSDPLAGVPGDEQFF
cdr3_nt: TGTGCCACCAGTGACCCCCTAGCGGGAGTTCCTGGGGATGAGCAGTTCTTC
d_call: TRBD2
v_call: TRBV24-1
j_call: TRBJ2-1
clone_size: -

cdr3_aa: CALAGRREVGYNEQFF
cdr3_nt: TGTGCCCTCGCCGGGCGGCGGGAGGTAGGGTACAATGAGCAGTTCTTC
d_call: TRBD2
v_call: TRBV30
j_call: TRBJ2-1
clone_size: -

cdr3_aa: CASSYDSGFAEAFF
cdr3_nt: TGTGCCAGCAGTTACGACAGCGGATTCGCTGAAGCTTTCTTT
d_call: -
v_call: TRBV6-2/TRBV6-3
j_call: TRBJ1-1
clone_size: -

cdr3_aa: CAWSGTSSEKLFF
cdr3_nt: TGTGCCTGGAGCGGGACCTCTAGTGAAAAACTGTTTTTT
d_call: -
v_call: TRBV30
j_call: TRBJ1-4
clone_size: -

cdr3_aa: CSVQGQGGITYEQYF
cdr3_nt: TGCAGCGTTCAGGGCCAGGGGGGAATCACCTACGAGCAGTACTTC
d_call: -
v_call: TRBV29-1
j_call: TRBJ2-7
clone_size: -